The source of this TCR beta chain is a study of blood T cell repertoires in COVID-19. Study-wide background: COVID-19 samples, acute and convalescent, were from the United States, Italy and Spain. T cells, B-cell-depleted T cells, or PBMCs supplied cDNA or gDNA.

Germline-derived CDR1 and CDR2 are ENHRY and SYGVKD. CDR3 length equals 16 residues. Trimming removed 2 bases at V and 5 bases at J, with 15 bases between. Authors' analysis steps: Reference gene primer amplification gave nucleated cell count estimates. Only in-frame clones appear in the TCRdb table, and some are missing; sequencing was by immunoSEQ multiplex PCR. D and trimming were read from the DNA, whereas the V and J calls and clone size are those reported in that table. The sample consists of some 41,000 clones, 80% to 90% of them appearing once. This sequence was found in a middle-aged man with active COVID-19. V gene TRBV10-3 combines with J gene TRBJ2-2; a possible D gene is TRBD2 (5 bases). Sequenced input: peripheral blood. CDR3 bases: TGTGCCATCAGTGAGCCCCCCGGGGTAGGAACCGGGGAGCTGTTTTTT. Translated: CAISEPPGVGTGELFF.